The source of this TCR beta chain is a study of T cell repertoires in cytomegalovirus infection. On the study more broadly: Epitope selection comprised recently identified HLA-C-restricted CMV epitopes and well-studied HLA-B-restricted CMV epitopes.

MiXCR was run by TCRdb on the reads, yielding one entry per CDR3 protein. Among about 770,000 distinct CDR3 sequences listed, approximately 32% were seen once. This clonotype was recorded a few times. The antigen remains unidentified. This CDR3 region has 14 residues. From germline, CDR1 is SNHLY and CDR2 FYNNEI. The V and J ends lost 5 bases and 4 bases respectively, with 12 bases between them. The chain combines TRBV2 with TRBJ1-5, with D perhaps matching TRBD1 (5 bases). The receptor's source is a human donor in good health (CMV status not recorded). Some clones in this sample may be carry-over from other donors' samples. The sequenced sample was cultured CD8+ T cells from PBMCs, obtained from culture after CMV antigen stimulation. CDR3 in DNA: TGTGCCAGCAGTCCTGGGGCCGCGAATCAGCCCCAGCATTTT. Its translation: CASSPGAANQPQHF.